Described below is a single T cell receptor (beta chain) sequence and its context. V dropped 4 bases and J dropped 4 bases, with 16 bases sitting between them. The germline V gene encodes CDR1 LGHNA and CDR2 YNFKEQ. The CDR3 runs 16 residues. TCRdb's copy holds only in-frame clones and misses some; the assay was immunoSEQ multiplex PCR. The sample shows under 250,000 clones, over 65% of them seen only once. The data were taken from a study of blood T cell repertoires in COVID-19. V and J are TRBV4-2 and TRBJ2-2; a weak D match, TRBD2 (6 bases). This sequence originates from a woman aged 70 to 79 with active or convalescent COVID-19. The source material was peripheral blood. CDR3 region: CASSPPKRASTGELFF. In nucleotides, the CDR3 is TGTGCCAGCAGCCCTCCGAAGCGGGCCTCCACCGGGGAGCTGTTTTTT.